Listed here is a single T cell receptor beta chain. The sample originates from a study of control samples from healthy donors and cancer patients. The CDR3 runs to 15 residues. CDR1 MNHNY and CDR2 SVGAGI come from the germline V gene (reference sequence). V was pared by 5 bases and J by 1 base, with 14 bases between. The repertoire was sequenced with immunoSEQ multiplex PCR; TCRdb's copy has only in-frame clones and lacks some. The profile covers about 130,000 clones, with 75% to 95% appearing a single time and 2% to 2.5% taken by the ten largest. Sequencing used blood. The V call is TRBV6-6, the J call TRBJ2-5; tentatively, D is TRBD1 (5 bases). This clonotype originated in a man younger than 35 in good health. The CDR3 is CASSPPDSPQETQYF. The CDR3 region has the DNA TGTGCCAGCAGTCCCCCCGACAGTCCCCAAGAGACCCAGTACTTC.